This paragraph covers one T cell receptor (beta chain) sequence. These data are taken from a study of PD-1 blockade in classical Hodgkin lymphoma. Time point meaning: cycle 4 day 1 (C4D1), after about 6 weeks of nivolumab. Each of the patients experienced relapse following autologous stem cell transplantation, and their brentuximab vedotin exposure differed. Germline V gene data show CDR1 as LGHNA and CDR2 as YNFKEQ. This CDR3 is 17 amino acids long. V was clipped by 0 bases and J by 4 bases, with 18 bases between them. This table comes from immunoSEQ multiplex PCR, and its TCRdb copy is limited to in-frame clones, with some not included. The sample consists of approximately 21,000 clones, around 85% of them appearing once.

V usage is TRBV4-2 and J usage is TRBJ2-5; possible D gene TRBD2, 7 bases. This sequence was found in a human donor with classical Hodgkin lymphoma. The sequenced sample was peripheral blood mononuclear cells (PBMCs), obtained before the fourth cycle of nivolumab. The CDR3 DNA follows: TGTGCCAGCAGCCAAGATCCCGGTTGGGGGGGCTCAGAGACCCAGTACTTC. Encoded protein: CASSQDPGWGGSETQYF.